Below, 28 T cell receptor beta chains from the same sample are listed, as sequenced in a study of post-analysis software for immune sequencing data. Study results and limitations: With TRBV5-6, TRBV5-1 and TRBV20-1 included, about five TRBV segments were more frequent in patients than in controls.

These receptors lack a known antigen. Built from TCR beta cDNA, the libraries had unique molecular identifiers in them. In TCRdb, the PCR reads were re-called with MiXCR into one record per CDR3 protein. The sample consists of about 540,000 distinct CDR3 sequences, around a third of them appearing once. Sequenced: blood. Receptor source: a girl under 18 with multiple sclerosis.

This clonotype was seen only a few times. The CDR3: CSVEGPRGETQYF. CDR3 sequence (DNA): TGCAGCGTTGAAGGACCCCGAGGAGAGACCCAGTACTTC. The gene calls are TRBV29-1 and TRBJ2-5; D is uncertain. CDR3 size: 13 residues. V lost 1 base and J 4 bases, leaving 10 bases between the germline ends. Germline V gene sequence: CDR1 SQVTM, CDR2 ANQGSEA.

CDR3 loop: CATSDRTGGNTEAFF. DNA for the CDR3: TGTGCCACCAGTGATCGGACAGGGGGAAACACTGAAGCTTTCTTT. V is TRBV24-1 and J is TRBJ1-1; 10 nucleotides match TRBD1. V shed 3 bases, J shed 2 bases, and the junction held 2 bases outside the gene matches. The CDR3 consists of 15 residues. Germline values: CDR1 KGHDR, CDR2 SFDVKD.

The chain has TRBV28 and TRBJ1-1; the D is unclear. The ends were cut back, 5 bases at V and 0 bases at J, with 7 bases in the middle. Looked up from germline, CDR1 is MDHEN and CDR2 is SYDVKM. The CDR3 contains 13 residues. The chain's CDR3 is CASSPALNTEAFF. The CDR3 DNA follows: TGTGCCAGCAGTCCGGCGTTGAACACTGAAGCTTTCTTT.

This clonotype was detected only a few times. This chain uses TRBV6-5 with TRBJ1-2; tentative D call: TRBD1 (6 bases). Germline loops: CDR1 MNHEY, CDR2 SVGAGI. The CDR3 covers 17 residues. V gave up 6 bases and J gave up 5 bases, with 25 bases separating them. The CDR3 DNA sequence: TGTGCCAGCAGCTATCGAACCCAAACAGGGATACGATATGGCTACACCTTC. It specifies CASSYRTQTGIRYGYTF.

CDR3 region: CASSLGSWLSYEQYF. The CDR3 DNA reads as TGCGCCAGCAGCTTAGGGAGTTGGCTCTCCTACGAGCAGTACTTC. The chain has TRBV5-1 and TRBJ2-7, with D perhaps matching TRBD2 (5 bases). CDR1 SGHRS and CDR2 YFSETQ come from the germline V gene. The ends were cut back, 2 bases at V and 0 bases at J, with 12 bases in the middle. CDR3 size: 15 residues.

This rearrangement joins TRBV20-1 to TRBJ1-2, with TRBD1 matching 9 bases. Trimming took 4 bases from V and 5 from J; bases not matched to a gene: 8. The CDR3 extends over 14 amino acids. CDR1 is DFQATT and CDR2 is SNEGSKA in the germline V gene (reference sequence). The CDR3 protein is CSAIPGQGVYGYTF. The CDR3 DNA is TGCAGTGCTATACCGGGACAGGGAGTTTATGGCTACACCTTC.

The chain uses TRBV28 and TRBJ1-5; D not certain. Trimming left V 3 bases short and J 0 bases short, with 9 bases between. This CDR3 comprises 15 residues. Germline V CDR1 and CDR2: MDHEN, SYDVKM. The CDR3 DNA follows: TGTGCCAGCAGTTTCGGGCAGGCTAGCAATCAGCCCCAGCATTTT. As protein: CASSFGQASNQPQHF. Combining the CDR3 with reference TRBV28 and TRBJ1-5 gives the whole variable domain DVKVTQSSRYLVKRTGEKVFLECVQDMDHENMFWYRQDPGLGLRLIYFSYDVKMKEKGDIPEGYSVSREKKERFSLILESASTNQTSMYLCASSFGQASNQPQHFGDGTRLSIL.

The chain has TRBV7-9 and TRBJ2-3; the D gene is possibly TRBD2 (5 bases). Trimming removed 2 bases at V and 4 bases at J, with 13 bases between. Germline V CDR1 and CDR2: SEHNR, FQNEAQ (reference sequence). This CDR3 has 15 amino acids. The CDR3 loop is CASSLFATRADTQYF. The DNA for the CDR3 is TGTGCCAGCAGCTTATTTGCCACGCGGGCAGATACGCAGTATTTT.

The chain has TRBV29-1 and TRBJ1-2; D might be TRBD1 (5 bases). The germline V gene has CDR1 SQVTM and CDR2 ANQGSEA. Trimming removed 5 bases at V and 5 bases at J, with 24 bases between. This CDR3 contains 16 residues. The CDR3, as DNA: TGCAGCGTTCCCCTTACTAAAACAGGTTACCTTTATGGCTACACCTTC. It translates to CSVPLTKTGYLYGYTF.

The chain employs TRBV12-3 or TRBV12-4 and TRBJ2-5; 7 nucleotides align to TRBD2. With V trimmed by 1 base and J by 5 bases, 4 bases remained unmatched. This CDR3 contains 14 residues. CDR3 sequence (DNA): TGTGCCAGCAGTTTAGTGGGAGGGATCGAGACCCAGTACTTC. Its protein is CASSLVGGIETQYF.

The V gene is TRBV6-2 or TRBV6-3, the J gene TRBJ2-7; D not certain. Germline-derived CDR1 and CDR2 are MNHEY and SVGEGT. The germline V and J ends were trimmed by 2 bases and 0 bases, with 14 bases remaining between them. This CDR3 contains 16 residues. CDR3 residues: CASSYGSQSSSYEQYF. CDR3 nucleotides: TGTGCCAGCAGTTACGGGTCACAATCCAGCTCCTACGAGCAGTACTTC.

The rearrangement links TRBV12-3 or TRBV12-4 to TRBJ2-1, with 7 bases matching TRBD2. The CDR3 has 16 amino acids. The V and J ends lost 5 bases and 1 base, in that order; junction bases with no gene match: 8. The CDR3 reads CASSHQLAISYNEQFF. The CDR3 DNA reads as TGTGCCAGCAGTCACCAACTAGCGATATCCTACAATGAGCAGTTCTTC.

The V call is TRBV4-1, the J call TRBJ1-2; 7 positions match TRBD1. Germline V gene lookup returns CDR1 MGHRA and CDR2 YSYEKL. The J segment lost 4 bases and the V segment lost 0 bases, leaving 11 bases of the junction unmatched. CDR3 size: 17 residues. The CDR3 sequence is CASSQDLTGFGSYGYTF. In DNA form, the CDR3 reads TGCGCCAGCAGCCAAGACTTGACAGGGTTCGGATCCTATGGCTACACCTTC.

A few counts support this clonotype. The gene calls are TRBV9 and TRBJ2-7; D is ambiguous. This CDR3 is 13 amino acids long. With 0 bases removed from V and 4 bases from J, the gap between germline ends came to 8 bases. The germline CDR1 and CDR2 sequences are SGDLS and YYNGEE. CDR3 nucleotides: TGTGCCAGCAGCGTAGATTGGCAGTACGAGCAGTACTTC. Translated: CASSVDWQYEQYF.

The J gene is TRBJ2-4, the V gene TRBV20-1, with TRBD2 matching 11 bases. Per the germline V gene, CDR1 is DFQATT and CDR2 is SNEGSKA (reference sequence). The CDR3 spans 17 residues. V was pared by 8 bases and J by 1 base, with 13 bases of the junction left unmatched. The CDR3: CSTELAGELVAKNIQYF. The CDR3 DNA reads as TGCAGTACGGAACTAGCGGGGGAGTTGGTGGCCAAAAACATTCAGTACTTC.

V and J are TRBV7-2 and TRBJ2-7, with D tentatively TRBD2 (6 bases). Per germline, CDR1 SGHTA and CDR2 FQGNSA. V was trimmed by 2 bases and J by 5 bases, leaving 16 bases between them. The CDR3 length is 15 residues. For the CDR3, the DNA is TGTGCCAGCAGCTTACAGGCGGGGAGTCGCAACGAGCAGTACTTC. Amino acid sequence: CASSLQAGSRNEQYF.

A few counts support this clonotype. The chain joins TRBV14 to TRBJ1-2; D call uncertain. This CDR3 spans 15 amino acids. The germline V gene encodes CDR1 SGHDN and CDR2 FVKESK. Trimming cost V 0 bases and J 6 bases, with 14 bases left between them. DNA for the CDR3: TGTGCCAGCAGCCAAGATCGAGGGCGGAGAAATGGCTACACCTTC. Amino acids: CASSQDRGRRNGYTF.

Comment on this clonotype: One end of the junction is discordant with germline, which a read error may explain. The chain couples TRBV15 to TRBJ1-5, with D unclear. This CDR3 has 15 amino acids. Germline CDR1 LNHNV, CDR2 YYDKDF (reference sequence). CDR3 nucleotides: TGTGCCGCCAGCAGAGGAGTAGGGAGCAATCAGCCCCAGCATTTT. The encoded protein is CAASRGVGSNQPQHF.

Only a few counts were recorded for this clonotype. The chain is built from TRBV3-1 and TRBJ2-1; D remains ambiguous. Per the germline V gene, CDR1 is LGHDT and CDR2 is YNNKEL (reference sequence). CDR3 length: 13 residues. V lost 0 bases to trimming and J lost 14 bases, with 14 bases between them. CDR3 bases: TGTGCCAGCAGCCAAGATGAGACTGGATGGAAGTTCTTC. Encoded protein: CASSQDETGWKFF.

The rearrangement joins TRBV12-3 or TRBV12-4 to TRBJ1-2; the D gene is possibly TRBD1 (5 bases). This CDR3 contains 13 residues. Trimming took off 3 bases at V and 5 bases at J, with 10 bases between the two ends. CDR3: CASSLAQGYGYTF. For the CDR3, the DNA is TGTGCCAGCAGTTTGGCTCAGGGTTATGGCTACACCTTC.

The genes are TRBV6-5 and TRBJ1-4; 9 nucleotides match TRBD1. After removal of 8 bases from V and 7 bases from J, the junction contained 11 bases not matched to a gene. Germline V gives CDR1 MNHEY, CDR2 SVGAGI. The CDR3 runs 15 residues. The chain's CDR3 is CASHSLTGGGEKLFF. Written as DNA, the CDR3 is TGTGCCAGCCACAGCCTGACAGGGGGTGGTGAAAAACTGTTTTTT.

This chain uses TRBV7-9 with TRBJ1-1; 9 bases match TRBD1. Germline V CDR1 and CDR2: SEHNR, FQNEAQ (reference sequence). The CDR3 has 16 amino acids. V was clipped by 4 bases and J by 1 base; unmatched bases: 7. The CDR3 DNA reads as TGTGCCAGCAGCTCAGCCCGGACAGGGGCGAACACTGAAGCTTTCTTT. This encodes CASSSARTGANTEAFF.

This chain links TRBV7-3 with TRBJ2-1, with a possible D match to TRBD2 (6 bases). V lost 5 bases to trimming and J lost 3 bases, with 17 bases between them. Germline V gives CDR1 SGHTA, CDR2 FQGTGA. The CDR3 is made up of 16 amino acids. CDR3 bases: TGTGCCAGCAGCACGGAGGGACGACCGAACTACAATGAGCAGTTCTTC. Translation gives CASSTEGRPNYNEQFF. Filled out from reference TRBV7-3 and TRBJ2-1, the complete variable domain reads GAGVSQTPSNKVTEKGKYVELRCDPISGHTALYWYRQSLGQGPEFLIYFQGTGAADDSGLPNDRFFAVRPEGSVSTLKIQRTERGDSAVYLCASSTEGRPNYNEQFFGPGTRLTVL.

CDR3 sequence reads: CASSPWDRGEQFF. Here the CDR3 DNA reads TGTGCCAGTAGTCCCTGGGACAGGGGTGAGCAGTTCTTC. The chain is built from TRBV19 and TRBJ2-1, with 10 nucleotides matching TRBD1. The germline gives CDR1 LNHDA, CDR2 SQIVND (reference sequence). The CDR3 is 13 amino acids. V lost 5 bases and J lost 9; bases outside the gene matches: 4.

This clonotype was observed a few times. The rearrangement joins TRBV7-9 to TRBJ2-7; weak D call: TRBD2 (6 bases). Germline loops: CDR1 SEHNR, CDR2 FQNEAQ (reference sequence). This CDR3 has 17 amino acids. V lost 4 bases to trimming and J lost 2 bases, with 21 bases between them. The CDR3 is CASSSYLAGGATYEQYF. In DNA form, the CDR3 reads TGTGCCAGCAGCTCATACCTAGCCGGGGGAGCTACCTACGAGCAGTACTTC.

This clonotype turned up a few times. V usage is TRBV10-3 and J usage is TRBJ2-3; no clear D gene. This CDR3 is 15 amino acids long. With 2 bases removed from V and 2 bases from J, the gap between germline ends came to 11 bases. Germline CDR1 ENHRY, CDR2 SYGVKD. The CDR3 sequence: CAISEERLDTDTQYF. The CDR3 DNA sequence: TGTGCCATCAGTGAGGAGAGGTTGGACACAGATACGCAGTATTTT.

This chain uses TRBV28 with TRBJ2-3, with D uncertain. The V and J ends lost 4 bases and 0 bases respectively, with 17 bases between them. CDR3 length: 17 residues. Germline V gene lookup returns CDR1 MDHEN and CDR2 SYDVKM. The CDR3 here is CASSSPPRLLSTDTQYF. CDR3 nucleotides: TGTGCCAGCAGTTCCCCACCCCGGTTACTTAGCACAGATACGCAGTATTTT.

This clonotype turned up a few times. The DNA for the CDR3 is TGTGCCAGCACCGGTTACCTAGGGCTGGGTGGCACAGATACGCAGTATTTT. Residues: CASTGYLGLGGTDTQYF. The gene calls are TRBV6-1 and TRBJ2-3; D gene ambiguous. CDR1 is MNHNS and CDR2 is SASEGT in the germline V gene. V was shortened by 7 bases and J by 1 base, with 21 bases between the two germline ends. The CDR3 covers 17 residues.